Sequencing of this TCR beta chain was carried out in a study of cytomegalovirus exposure and HLA in healthy donors. Study-wide results and limits: Rarity marked most TCR sequences, yet some public TCRs occurred in many donors. Investigators reported some 150 TCR beta chains as tied to cytomegalovirus.

A note on this clone: The antigen is undetermined.

The J segment lost 5 bases and the V segment lost 10 bases, leaving 6 bases of the junction unmatched. The germline CDR1 and CDR2 sequences are MNHEY and SVGAGI. The CDR3 has 12 amino acids. Sequenced by immunoSEQ multiplex PCR; TCRdb stores in-frame clones only, minus some. The sample shows roughly 100,000 clones, 85% of them seen only once. This clonotype originated in a man aged 18 to 35 in good health and CMV-seropositive. The J gene is TRBJ1-1, the V gene TRBV6-5, with TRBD1 matching over 8 bases. Sequencing input: PBMCs. The CDR3 DNA sequence: TGTGCCACCCGGACAGGGTGGACTGAAGCTTTCTTT. Translated, it gives CATRTGWTEAFF.